This entry lists 32 T cell receptor beta chains sequenced from one sample in a study of cytomegalovirus exposure and HLA in healthy donors. Generated by immunoSEQ multiplex PCR, the TCRdb table keeps only in-frame clones and is missing some. Of 100,000 to 150,000 clones listed, roughly 89% were seen once; the top ten hold more than 0.95%. The sample consisted of PBMCs. All receptors derive from a woman younger than 35 in good health and CMV-seronegative.

This sequence joins TRBV6-1 and TRBJ1-2; tentative D call: TRBD1 (6 bases). The germline V gene encodes CDR1 MNHNS and CDR2 SASEGT. The CDR3 sequence is 12 residues long. V lost 6 bases to trimming and J lost 7 bases, with 12 bases between them. CDR3 amino acids: CASRVTGLGYTF. CDR3 sequence (DNA): TGTGCCAGCAGGGTGACAGGCCTTGGCTACACCTTC.

The chain has TRBV10-3 and TRBJ2-1, with D tentatively TRBD2 (6 bases). V gave up 7 bases and J gave up 5 bases, with 12 bases separating them. The CDR3 has 13 residues. Per germline, CDR1 ENHRY and CDR2 SYGVKD. Written as DNA, the CDR3 is TGTGCCATCACCGGGACTGATAACAATGAGCAGTTCTTC. Protein: CAITGTDNNEQFF.

This chain uses TRBV18 with TRBJ1-2; TRBD1 matches 8 bases. CDR1 and CDR2 from the germline V gene are KGHSH and LQKENI. The trim removed 5 bases at V and 4 bases at J, leaving 9 bases unmatched. This CDR3 is 15 amino acids long. The CDR3, as DNA: TGTGCCAGCTCAACGACAGGGGTGGGTGGCTATGGCTACACCTTC. It codes for CASSTTGVGGYGYTF.

The chain combines TRBV4-1 with TRBJ2-3; D is ambiguous. Between the trimmed V and J ends, which lost 4 bases and 10 bases, there was a span of 15 bases. CDR1 and CDR2 (germline): MGHRA, YSYEKL. The CDR3 covers 13 residues. The CDR3 spells CASSLTKALPQYF. For the CDR3, the DNA is TGCGCCAGCAGCCTCACTAAAGCGTTGCCGCAGTATTTT.

The V gene is TRBV19, the J gene TRBJ1-2; a possible D gene is TRBD1 (5 bases). Trimming took 7 bases from V and 3 from J, leaving 18 bases between them. CDR3 size: 15 residues. CDR1 and CDR2 (germline): LNHDA, SQIVND (reference sequence). The CDR3 sequence is CASTAGFPGDYGYTF. The CDR3, as DNA: TGTGCCAGTACCGCAGGGTTCCCGGGAGACTATGGCTACACCTTC.

This clone appeared once. The chain recombines TRBV29-1 with TRBJ1-5; D remains ambiguous. There are 13 residues in the CDR3. V lost 4 bases, J lost 7 bases, and 14 bases lay in between. Germline CDR1 SQVTM, CDR2 ANQGSEA. CDR3 coding DNA: TGCAGCGTTGTTTCTGGGCCGGGGCAGCCCCAGCATTTT. Translating gives CSVVSGPGQPQHF.

The chain uses TRBV10-2 and TRBJ2-3; D is possibly TRBD2 (6 bases). CDR3 size: 15 residues. Looked up from germline, CDR1 is WSHSY and CDR2 is SAAADI. Trimming removed 10 bases from V and 2 bases from J, with 19 bases in between. This CDR3 reads CATDREEGSTDTQYF. CDR3 bases: TGCGCCACCGATAGGGAGGAGGGGTCCACAGATACGCAGTATTTT.

The chain employs TRBV11-2 and TRBJ1-3, with D perhaps TRBD1 (5 bases). V was cut by 2 bases and J by 1 base, with 15 bases left in between. The CDR3 length is 17 residues. In germline, CDR1 is SGHAT, CDR2 FQNNGV. The CDR3 loop reads CASSLPGGDQSGNTIYF. The CDR3, as DNA: TGTGCCAGCAGCTTACCCGGGGGGGATCAGTCTGGAAACACCATATATTTT. The full variable domain, in which reference TRBV11-2 and TRBJ1-3 provide the parts outside the CDR3, is EAGVAQSPRYKIIEKRQSVAFWCNPISGHATLYWYQQILGQGPKLLIQFQNNGVVDDSQLPKDRFSAERLKGVDSTLKIQPAKLEDSAVYLCASSLPGGDQSGNTIYFGEGSWLTVV.

V gene TRBV6-1 combines with J gene TRBJ1-1; TRBD1 might be the D (5 bases). The CDR3 length is 17 residues. The ends were cut back, 1 base at V and 0 bases at J, with 15 bases in the middle. Germline V gene data show CDR1 as MNHNS and CDR2 as SASEGT. The CDR3 DNA reads as TGTGCCAGCAGTGAAGTCGCGGAGGGGACCATGAACACTGAAGCTTTCTTT. Translated, it gives CASSEVAEGTMNTEAFF.

This clone was recorded once. The chain uses TRBV6-5 and TRBJ2-2, with TRBD1 as a possible D gene (6 bases). V was clipped by 5 bases and J by 3 bases, with 13 bases between them. Per germline, CDR1 MNHEY and CDR2 SVGAGI. CDR3 length: 15 amino acids. The DNA for the CDR3 is TGTGCCAGCAGTACAGGGTATGCGGACACCGGGGAGCTGTTTTTT. Residues: CASSTGYADTGELFF.

This rearrangement joins TRBV5-1 to TRBJ2-7; a weak D match, TRBD1 (6 bases). CDR1 is SGHRS and CDR2 is YFSETQ in the germline V gene. Trimming took 0 bases from V and 3 from J, leaving 13 bases between them. The CDR3 length is 15 residues. The CDR3 sequence is CASSLDQGFSYEQYF. CDR3 nucleotides: TGCGCCAGCAGCTTGGATCAGGGGTTCAGCTACGAGCAGTACTTC. Using reference TRBV5-1 and TRBJ2-7 for the parts outside the CDR3, the full variable domain is KAGVTQTPRYLIKTRGQQVTLSCSPISGHRSVSWYQQTPGQGLQFLFEYFSETQRNKGNFPGRFSGRQFSNSRSEMNVSTLELGDSALYLCASSLDQGFSYEQYFGPGTRLTVT.

This chain connects TRBV5-1 to TRBJ2-7; D perhaps matches TRBD2 (5 bases). The CDR3 covers 13 residues. The germline V gene encodes CDR1 SGHRS and CDR2 YFSETQ. V was shortened by 5 bases and J by 4 bases, with 13 bases between the two germline ends. CDR3 coding DNA: TGCGCCAGCAGGCTAGCCGGGGATTACGAGCAGTACTTC. This gives the protein CASRLAGDYEQYF.

The V call is TRBV15, the J call TRBJ2-3; possible D gene TRBD1, 6 bases. The CDR3 consists of 16 residues. V lost 2 bases, J lost 0 bases, and 12 bases lay in between. CDR1 and CDR2 (germline): LNHNV, YYDKDF (reference sequence). This CDR3 is CATSRIRQASTDTQYF. As DNA, the CDR3 is TGTGCCACCAGCAGAATACGACAGGCTAGCACAGATACGCAGTATTTT.

The chain employs TRBV2 and TRBJ2-1; no definite D call. Germline V gene lookup returns CDR1 SNHLY and CDR2 FYNNEI. The CDR3 loop spans 11 amino acids. Trimming removed 4 bases from V and 5 bases from J, with 3 bases in between. The CDR3 DNA follows: TGTGCCAGCAGTGGCGACAATGAGCAGTTCTTC. It codes for CASSGDNEQFF.

The gene calls are TRBV4-1 and TRBJ2-3, with 9 bases aligning to TRBD1. The V segment lost 4 bases and the J segment 1 base; nucleotides outside the gene matches: 15. The CDR3 length is 19 residues. The germline gives CDR1 MGHRA, CDR2 YSYEKL. This CDR3 is CASSPHGTGFGKRTDTQYF. The DNA of the CDR3 is TGCGCCAGCAGCCCCCACGGGACAGGGTTCGGGAAACGCACAGATACGCAGTATTTT.

The chain recombines TRBV4-1 with TRBJ1-5; D gene unclear. Germline-derived CDR1 and CDR2 are MGHRA and YSYEKL. The V end lost 1 base, the J end lost 0 bases, and 10 bases lay between the germline ends. The CDR3 has 16 amino acids. CDR3 loop: CASSQVGTDSNQPQHF. The CDR3 coding sequence is TGCGCCAGCAGCCAAGTTGGTACAGATAGCAATCAGCCCCAGCATTTT.

This rearrangement joins TRBV9 to TRBJ1-6; the D gene is possibly TRBD1 (5 bases). Germline V gene lookup returns CDR1 SGDLS and CDR2 YYNGEE. There are 15 residues in the CDR3. V lost 0 bases and J lost 7, with 11 bases in between. This CDR3 reads CASSVDQGWNSPLHF. The CDR3 DNA follows: TGTGCCAGCAGCGTAGACCAGGGTTGGAATTCACCCCTCCACTTT. Looking up the rest from reference TRBV9 and TRBJ1-6 gives the full variable domain: DSGVTQTPKHLITATGQRVTLRCSPRSGDLSVYWYQQSLDQGLQFLIQYYNGEERAKGNILERFSAQQFPDLHSELNLSSLELGDSALYFCASSVDQGWNSPLHFGNGTRLTVT.

The rearrangement uses TRBV7-2 and TRBJ2-3, with a weak D call TRBD2 (5 bases). There are 14 residues in the CDR3. CDR1 and CDR2 (germline): SGHTA, FQGNSA. V was shortened by 6 bases and J by 0 bases, with 10 bases between the two germline ends. The CDR3 is CASRPSSSTDTQYF. In nucleotides, the CDR3 is TGTGCCAGCAGACCTAGCTCTAGCACAGATACGCAGTATTTT.

This clone appeared once. V is TRBV7-2 and J is TRBJ2-3; 11 bases align to TRBD2. Germline V lookup: CDR1 SGHTA, CDR2 FQGNSA. The CDR3 contains 15 residues. V was clipped by 2 bases and J by 3 bases; unmatched bases: 1. DNA for the CDR3: TGTGCCAGCAGCTTACTAGCGGGGGGTACAGATACGCAGTATTTT. Translated: CASSLLAGGTDTQYF.

The chain combines TRBV7-9 with TRBJ1-2, with D possibly being TRBD1 (5 bases). V gave up 3 bases and J gave up 0 bases, with 8 bases separating them. Germline V gene lookup returns CDR1 SEHNR and CDR2 FQNEAQ (reference sequence). The CDR3 sequence is 14 residues long. CDR3 region: CASSLSGTNYGYTF. CDR3 coding DNA: TGTGCCAGCAGCTTGTCAGGGACTAACTATGGCTACACCTTC. Drawing the rest from reference TRBV7-9 and TRBJ1-2, the complete variable domain is DTGVSQNPRHKITKRGQNVTFRCDPISEHNRLYWYRQTLGQGPEFLTYFQNEAQLEKSRLLSDRFSAERPKGSFSTLEIQRTEQGDSAMYLCASSLSGTNYGYTFGSGTRLTVV.

This chain connects TRBV19 to TRBJ1-5; D call uncertain. CDR3 length equals 14 residues. Per germline, CDR1 LNHDA and CDR2 SQIVND (reference sequence). Trimming removed 5 bases at V and 10 bases at J, with 18 bases between. As DNA, the CDR3 is TGTGCCAGTAGTTTTGGGCAGGCTCCTGTACCCCAGCATTTT. Protein product: CASSFGQAPVPQHF.

This clone was observed a single time. This CDR3 reads CASSPGAGNEQFF. CDR3 sequence (DNA): TGTGCCAGCTCACCGGGGGCGGGCAATGAGCAGTTCTTC. The V gene is TRBV18, the J gene TRBJ2-1; D might be TRBD1 (6 bases). The V end lost 3 bases, the J end lost 6 bases, and 9 bases lay between the germline ends. The germline gives CDR1 KGHSH, CDR2 LQKENI. This CDR3 spans 13 amino acids. Looking up the rest from reference TRBV18 and TRBJ2-1 gives the full variable domain: NAGVMQNPRHLVRRRGQEARLRCSPMKGHSHVYWYRQLPEEGLKFMVYLQKENIIDESGMPKERFSAEFPKEGPSILRIQQVVRGDSAAYFCASSPGAGNEQFFGPGTRLTVL.

The CDR3 here is CASSSRGSDTDTQYF. The CDR3 region has the DNA TGTGCCAGCAGCTCTAGGGGGTCAGACACAGATACGCAGTATTTT. The V and J genes are TRBV13 and TRBJ2-3, with D possibly TRBD1 on 6 matching bases. Germline V lookup: CDR1 PRHDT, CDR2 FYEKMQ (reference sequence). Between the trimmed V and J ends, which lost 4 bases and 2 bases, there was a span of 13 bases. This CDR3 comprises 15 residues.

The chain combines TRBV7-8 with TRBJ1-6; D might be TRBD1 (6 bases). Germline CDR1 SGHVS, CDR2 FQNEAQ. The CDR3 runs 14 residues. The germline V and J ends were trimmed by 8 bases and 13 bases, with 21 bases remaining between them. CDR3 nucleotides: TGTGCCAGCGGAACCACAGGGACCCCATTCCCCCTCCACTTT. Its protein product is CASGTTGTPFPLHF.

The rearrangement joins TRBV7-2 to TRBJ2-3; D remains unclear. Trimming removed 3 bases from V and 6 bases from J, with 16 bases in between. Germline lookup yields CDR1 SGHTA and CDR2 FQGNSA. CDR3 length: 15 residues. This chain's CDR3 is CASSLFSSRPDTQYF. As DNA, the CDR3 is TGTGCCAGCAGCTTGTTCTCTAGTCGACCGGATACGCAGTATTTT.

In DNA form, the CDR3 reads TGTGCCAGCACTGGGGGCACCTATAATTCACCCCTCCACTTT. Translated, it gives CASTGGTYNSPLHF. The chain joins TRBV6-1 to TRBJ1-6; the D gene is possibly TRBD1 (6 bases). V was trimmed by 7 bases and J by 2 bases, leaving 9 bases between them. Germline CDR1 reads MNHNS; CDR2 reads SASEGT. CDR3 length: 14 residues.

This chain joins TRBV27 and TRBJ1-6; D unresolved. The CDR3 is 14 amino acids. Germline lookup yields CDR1 MNHEY and CDR2 SMNVEV (reference sequence). Trimming took off 2 bases at V and 9 bases at J, with 11 bases between the two ends. The CDR3 DNA follows: TGTGCCAGCAGTTTAATGCGGGCCAGTTCACCCCTCCACTTT. Residues: CASSLMRASSPLHF.

The rearrangement joins TRBV4-1 to TRBJ2-3; unclear D gene. V lost 1 base, J lost 7 bases, and 12 bases lay in between. CDR3 length: 14 amino acids. CDR1 and CDR2 from the germline V gene are MGHRA and YSYEKL. CDR3 DNA: TGCGCCAGCAGCCAAGGTGGGCCTACTTATACGCAGTATTTT. It is translated as CASSQGGPTYTQYF.

This clone was seen at least ten times. CDR3 in amino acids: CASSSQQAYGYTF. DNA of the CDR3: TGTGCCAGCAGTTCACAACAGGCGTATGGCTACACCTTC. The V call is TRBV6-6, the J call TRBJ1-2; tentatively, D is TRBD1 (5 bases). V was trimmed by 4 bases and J by 5 bases, leaving 11 bases between them. CDR1 and CDR2 from the germline V gene are MNHNY and SVGAGI (reference sequence). The CDR3 totals 13 residues.

This sequence joins TRBV6-1 and TRBJ1-3, with a tentative D call TRBD1 (6 bases). The CDR3 runs 16 residues. Trimming took off 3 bases at V and 0 bases at J, with 12 bases between the two ends. The germline V gene encodes CDR1 MNHNS and CDR2 SASEGT. The CDR3 DNA reads TGTGCCAGCAGTGATCAGGGGCCTGGCTCTGGAAACACCATATATTTT. This translates into CASSDQGPGSGNTIYF.

The chain has TRBV6-5 and TRBJ1-4, with a possible D match to TRBD1 (5 bases). The CDR3 is 14 amino acids. Per the germline V gene, CDR1 is MNHEY and CDR2 is SVGAGI. V lost 2 bases, J lost 3 bases, and 7 bases lay in between. The CDR3 sequence: CASSYQGSNEKLFF. The DNA for the CDR3 is TGTGCCAGCAGTTACCAGGGTTCTAATGAAAAACTGTTTTTT.

V is TRBV5-4 and J is TRBJ1-1; TRBD1 matches 7 bases. This CDR3 has 13 residues. CDR1 is SGHNT and CDR2 is YYREEE in the germline V gene (reference sequence). V dropped 7 bases and J dropped 7; count of bases not matched to a gene: 10. CDR3 amino acids: CASSRQGSDEAFF. In DNA, the CDR3 is TGTGCCAGCTCCCGACAGGGAAGCGATGAAGCTTTCTTT.